These T cell receptor beta chains were read from a single sample in a study of CD8 T cells in ankylosing spondylitis. From the 5' RACE reads, TCRdb called clonotypes with MiXCR, one entry per CDR3 protein. The table includes roughly 470,000 distinct CDR3 sequences, roughly 27% detected once. The sample consisted of blood, either unsorted or a sorted T cell fraction (not recorded which). Every receptor here comes from a male donor with ankylosing spondylitis. Both conserved end residues are part of each CDR3. A D gene is named only where the DNA matches it firmly. Not all rows give a size; the values are once, few, many and, for expanded clones, a class.

v_call	d_call	clone_size	j_call	cdr3_aa	cdr3_nt
TRBV12-3/TRBV12-4	-	few	TRBJ2-1	CASGLGGTGNEQFF	TGTGCCAGCGGCCTCGGGGGAACTGGGAATGAGCAGTTCTTC
TRBV4-2	-	many	TRBJ2-5	CASSQEVKAETQYF	TGTGCCAGCAGCCAAGAAGTCAAGGCAGAGACCCAGTACTTC
TRBV2	-	-	TRBJ2-5	CASKRGSQETQYF	TGTGCCAGCAAACGGGGGTCCCAAGAGACCCAGTACTTC
TRBV12-3/TRBV12-4	-	-	TRBJ1-1	CASTPREGRGTEAFF	TGTGCCAGCACCCCACGAGAAGGGCGGGGCACTGAAGCTTTCTTT
TRBV15	-	-	TRBJ2-2	CATRPNTGELFF	TGTGCCACCAGGCCGAACACCGGGGAGCTGTTTTTT
TRBV5-1	TRBD2	-	TRBJ2-3	CASSPLLGLAGVTDTQYF	TGCGCCAGCAGCCCGCTCCTCGGACTAGCGGGAGTCACAGATACGCAGTATTTT
TRBV6-1	-	-	TRBJ2-2	CASSQQGAHGELFF	TGTGCCAGCAGCCAACAGGGAGCTCACGGGGAGCTGTTTTTT
TRBV20-1	-	-	TRBJ1-3	CSAYSGLGAAGNTIYF	TGCAGTGCATATTCCGGGCTCGGGGCAGCGGGAAACACCATATATTTT
TRBV11-2	-	-	TRBJ2-6	CASSLIFGTWDTGANVLTF	TGTGCCAGCAGCTTAATTTTTGGGACTTGGGACACTGGGGCCAACGTCCTGACTTTC
TRBV9	-	-	TRBJ2-2	CASSVEGGPAGLFF	TGTGCCAGCAGCGTAGAGGGCGGGCCTGCGGGGCTGTTTTTT
TRBV3-1	-	-	TRBJ2-7	CASSLWNEQYF	TGTGCCAGCAGTCTCTGGAACGAGCAGTACTTC
TRBV18	-	-	TRBJ1-4	CASSPTTTSGEKLFF	TGTGCCAGCTCACCAACGACGACCAGCGGTGAAAAACTGTTTTTT
TRBV24-1	TRBD1	few	TRBJ1-1	CATSDRSWRGRLKKTTEAFF	TGTGCCACCAGTGATCGCTCGTGGAGGGGGCGCTTGAAGAAGACCACTGAAGCTTTCTTT
TRBV5-1	-	few	TRBJ1-2	CASSLEGTGGYTF	TGCGCCAGCAGCCTAGAGGGGACGGGAGGCTACACCTTC
TRBV5-1	TRBD1	-	TRBJ2-1	CASSNGPGGYNEQFF	TGCGCCAGCAGCAACGGACCAGGGGGATACAATGAGCAGTTCTTC
TRBV3-1	TRBD2	-	TRBJ2-4	CASSFGLAGGGIQYF	TGTGCCAGCAGCTTCGGACTAGCGGGAGGGGGCATTCAGTACTTC
TRBV18	TRBD2	once	TRBJ2-1	CASSLNSGISYNEQFF	TGTGCCAGCTCACTAAACAGCGGGATCTCCTACAATGAGCAGTTCTTC
TRBV5-1	-	-	TRBJ2-2	CASCPLGRENTGELFF	TGCGCCAGCTGCCCCCTTGGGCGGGAGAACACCGGGGAGCTGTTTTTT